What follows describes a single TCR beta chain. Antigen specificity is unknown. Clones were read by immunoSEQ multiplex PCR, and TCRdb kept only the in-frame ones, dropping some. The sample lists some 130,000 clones, approximately 90% occurring once. The data derive from a study of T cell responses to AZD1222 COVID-19 vaccine. Study context: Second-dose recipients at about 4 or about 12 weeks were treated as one pooled group.

Germline assignment: CDR1 MGHRA and CDR2 YSYEKL. V was clipped by 3 bases and J by 6 bases, with 12 bases between them. The CDR3 contains 15 residues. Findings and limits, study-wide: Baseline serostatus was positive in only 5 to 7 AZD1222 recipients.

The sequences come from peripheral blood, collected on day 0 of AZD1222 vaccination. This chain connects TRBV4-1 to TRBJ1-6, with D hard to call. The TCR originated in an adult in good health. CDR3 in amino acids: CASSQAGNLNSPLHF. DNA for the CDR3: TGCGCCAGCAGCCAGGCGGGGAACCTTAATTCACCCCTCCACTTT.